A selection of T cell receptor beta chains follows, all from one sample in a study of cytomegalovirus exposure and HLA in healthy donors. Assay used: immunoSEQ multiplex PCR; TCRdb lists only in-frame clones, some missing. The sample comprises under 250,000 clones, around nine tenths of which are singletons, and roughly 1% rests with the top ten. Sequenced material: PBMCs. These receptors originate from a woman between 18 and 30 years old in good health and CMV-seronegative. CDR3s include the opening cysteine and the closing phenylalanine or tryptophan. D genes are given only for firm matches. Size tells how often a clone was seen (once, few, many) or the class of an expanded clone, and some rows leave it out.

V gene	J gene	clone size	D gene	CDR3 protein	CDR3 DNA
TRBV6-1	TRBJ2-7	NA	TRBD2	CASTVGPGGGGEQYF	TGTGCCAGCACTGTTGGTCCCGGGGGGGGCGGCGAGCAGTACTTC
TRBV11-2	TRBJ2-1	NA	NA	CASRNGLTALNEQFF	TGTGCCAGCAGAAATGGGTTGACAGCTCTCAATGAGCAGTTCTTC
TRBV7-8	TRBJ2-7	NA	TRBD2	CASSLVTGTSSPEQYF	TGTGCCAGCAGCTTAGTGACCGGGACTAGCTCCCCCGAGCAGTACTTC
TRBV7-8	TRBJ2-1	NA	TRBD2	CASSLEFLAVYNEQFF	TGTGCCAGCAGCTTAGAGTTCCTAGCGGTATACAATGAGCAGTTCTTC
TRBV19	TRBJ1-1	NA	TRBD1	CASSTSGRGRMNTEAFF	TGTGCCAGTAGTACATCCGGCAGGGGGAGGATGAACACTGAAGCTTTCTTT
TRBV5-1	TRBJ1-1	NA	NA	CASSFGGAGTEAFF	TGCGCCAGCAGCTTCGGGGGGGCCGGCACTGAAGCTTTCTTT
TRBV6-6	TRBJ1-5	NA	NA	CACVFGVGALEQPQHF	TGTGCCTGCGTCTTCGGTGTGGGGGCGCTTGAACAGCCCCAGCATTTT
TRBV19	TRBJ1-3	NA	NA	CASSIRSGNTIYF	TGTGCCAGTAGTATTCGCTCTGGAAACACCATATATTTT
TRBV28	TRBJ1-2	NA	NA	CASSFSGWPQYGYTF	TGTGCCAGCAGTTTCTCCGGGTGGCCCCAATATGGCTACACCTTC
TRBV29-1	TRBJ2-1	NA	NA	CSVVHRGRAYNEQFF	TGCAGCGTTGTTCACCGCGGGCGCGCCTACAATGAGCAGTTCTTC
TRBV6-1	TRBJ2-4	few	TRBD1	CASAYGTGRNIQYF	TGTGCCAGCGCTTACGGGACAGGGAGGAACATTCAGTACTTC
TRBV11-2	TRBJ1-4	NA	TRBD1	CASSLDVGQGAVGKLFF	TGTGCCAGCAGCTTAGATGTGGGACAGGGCGCTGTGGGAAAACTGTTTTTT
TRBV30	TRBJ1-5	NA	TRBD1	CAWSGDREKPQHF	TGTGCCTGGAGTGGGGACAGGGAAAAGCCCCAGCATTTT
TRBV19	TRBJ2-7	NA	TRBD2	CASSTSTSGPTSGEQYF	TGTGCCAGTAGTACCTCGACTAGCGGCCCTACCTCGGGGGAGCAGTACTTC
TRBV10-1	TRBJ1-6	NA	NA	CASSESGGSPLHF	TGCGCCAGCAGTGAGTCGGGGGGTTCACCCCTCCACTTT
TRBV19	TRBJ2-3	NA	NA	CASTSRTHTDTQYF	TGTGCCAGTACTTCCCGCACTCACACAGATACGCAGTATTTT
TRBV5-1	TRBJ2-1	once	TRBD2	CASSFRAGTGYNEQFF	TGCGCCAGCAGCTTCAGAGCGGGAACGGGGTACAATGAGCAGTTCTTC
TRBV7-8	TRBJ1-2	NA	TRBD1	CASSFSGTGYGYTF	TGTGCCAGCAGCTTCAGCGGGACAGGCTATGGCTACACCTTC
TRBV27	TRBJ1-2	NA	TRBD1	CASSLRGQGNYGYTF	TGTGCCAGCAGTTTAAGGGGGCAGGGTAACTATGGCTACACCTTC
TRBV7-9	TRBJ1-5	NA	TRBD1	CASSSRQGDQPQHF	TGTGCCAGCAGTTCCAGACAGGGGGATCAGCCCCAGCATTTT
TRBV30	TRBJ1-2	NA	NA	CAWLTAPLSSEGYTF	TGTGCCTGGCTCACCGCCCCGCTATCGAGTGAGGGCTACACCTTC
TRBV25-1	TRBJ1-2	NA	TRBD1	CASSDPIPGQLNYGYTF	TGTGCCAGCAGTGATCCCATCCCGGGACAGTTAAACTATGGCTACACCTTC
TRBV28	TRBJ2-4	NA	TRBD1	CASQPNRQGVEYDIQYF	TGTGCCAGCCAACCAAACCGACAGGGTGTTGAGTACGACATTCAGTACTTC
TRBV5-6	TRBJ1-2	NA	TRBD1	CASGSTGVYGYTF	TGTGCCAGCGGGTCCACAGGGGTCTATGGCTACACCTTC
TRBV19	TRBJ1-2	NA	TRBD1	CASSAPGTDAYGYTF	TGTGCCAGTAGTGCCCCCGGGACAGACGCCTATGGCTACACCTTC
TRBV6-1	TRBJ1-1	NA	TRBD1	CASSSRDRGSEAFF	TGTGCCAGCAGCTCCCGGGACAGGGGTTCTGAAGCTTTCTTT
TRBV29-1	TRBJ2-3	once	TRBD1	CSGGQGKDTQYF	TGCAGCGGCGGACAGGGTAAAGATACGCAGTATTTT
TRBV5-1	TRBJ2-5	NA	TRBD2	CASSVLAGGPQETQYF	TGCGCCAGCAGTGTCCTGGCGGGAGGGCCTCAAGAGACCCAGTACTTC
TRBV4-1	TRBJ2-1	NA	TRBD2	CASSQILAGLYNEQFF	TGCGCCAGCAGCCAAATCCTAGCGGGACTATACAATGAGCAGTTCTTC
TRBV6-6	TRBJ1-1	NA	NA	CASSQGTEAFF	TGTGCCAGCAGTCAGGGTACTGAAGCTTTCTTT
TRBV28	TRBJ1-2	once	TRBD1	CASSPQGGQGLYGYTF	TGTGCCAGCAGCCCCCAGGGGGGACAGGGATTGTATGGCTACACCTTC
TRBV28	TRBJ1-1	NA	NA	CASSRGSTEAFF	TGTGCCAGCAGCAGAGGCAGCACTGAAGCTTTCTTT
TRBV5-1	TRBJ2-3	NA	NA	CASSSLGHRYVDTQYF	TGCGCCAGCAGCTCGTTGGGTCACAGATACGTAGATACGCAGTATTTT
TRBV28	TRBJ1-1	NA	NA	CASSLSRTGNTEAFF	TGTGCCAGCAGTTTATCTCGTACAGGGAACACTGAAGCTTTCTTT
TRBV6-5	TRBJ2-7	once	TRBD2	CASRNGLAGVGEQYF	TGTGCCAGCAGAAACGGACTAGCGGGAGTAGGCGAGCAGTACTTC
TRBV27	TRBJ1-1	NA	TRBD1	CASSLVTGVNTEAFF	TGTGCCAGCAGTTTGGTCACAGGGGTGAACACTGAAGCTTTCTTT
TRBV7-9	TRBJ2-1	NA	NA	CASSQTSGYNEQFF	TGTGCCAGCAGCCAGACTTCGGGTTACAATGAGCAGTTCTTC
TRBV6-1	TRBJ2-7	NA	NA	CASGIGQPASYEQYF	TGTGCCAGCGGCATAGGACAGCCCGCTTCCTACGAGCAGTACTTC
TRBV10-1	TRBJ1-1	NA	NA	CASSGQTAGNTEAFF	TGCGCCAGCAGCGGACAGACGGCGGGGAACACTGAAGCTTTCTTT
TRBV6-5	TRBJ1-2	NA	TRBD1	CASTIAGGGFYGYTF	TGTGCCAGCACTATAGCAGGGGGCGGATTCTATGGCTACACCTTC
TRBV2	TRBJ1-5	NA	NA	CASNSGTGSNQPQHF	TGTGCCAGCAATTCGGGTACGGGTAGCAATCAGCCCCAGCATTTT
TRBV28	TRBJ2-6	once	NA	CASRPHRVFGANVLTF	TGTGCCAGCAGACCCCACAGGGTTTTTGGGGCCAACGTCCTGACTTTC
TRBV5-6	TRBJ2-2	NA	NA	CASSLDRAIGELFF	TGTGCCAGCAGCTTGGACAGGGCAATCGGGGAGCTGTTTTTT
TRBV5-1	TRBJ2-3	NA	TRBD2	CASSLVLAGGRTDTQYF	TGCGCCAGCAGCTTGGTCCTAGCGGGAGGTCGCACAGATACGCAGTATTTT
TRBV28	TRBJ2-3	NA	TRBD2	CASSYPLWTSGSSTDTQYF	TGTGCCAGCAGCTACCCCCTGTGGACTAGCGGGAGTAGCACAGATACGCAGTATTTT
TRBV18	TRBJ1-2	NA	NA	CASSPDSGGYTF	TGTGCCAGCTCTCCCGACTCCGGGGGCTACACCTTC
TRBV7-9	TRBJ2-1	NA	NA	CASSPRLYIVQFF	TGTGCCAGCAGCCCGAGACTTTATATCGTGCAGTTCTTC
TRBV28	TRBJ1-6	NA	TRBD1	CASPGQGAANSPLHF	TGTGCCAGCCCGGGACAGGGGGCTGCGAATTCACCCCTCCACTTT
TRBV6-5	TRBJ2-1	NA	NA	CASSSGLPPVEQFF	TGTGCCAGCAGTTCGGGTCTTCCGCCCGTTGAGCAGTTCTTC
TRBV6-1	TRBJ1-5	NA	TRBD1	CASSGTGSQPQHF	TGTGCCAGCAGCGGGACAGGGAGCCAGCCCCAGCATTTT
TRBV7-3	TRBJ2-7	NA	TRBD2	CASSLAGGSYEQYF	TGTGCCAGCAGCCTAGCGGGAGGCTCCTACGAGCAGTACTTC
TRBV6-6	TRBJ1-2	NA	TRBD1	CASRLGQAPLGYGYTF	TGTGCCAGCAGACTGGGACAGGCCCCTCTTGGCTATGGCTACACCTTC
TRBV27	TRBJ1-2	NA	TRBD1	CASANRGLDGYTF	TGTGCCAGCGCAAACAGGGGGCTCGATGGCTACACCTTC
TRBV28	TRBJ1-5	NA	TRBD1	CASSSGQGDQPQHF	TGTGCCAGCAGTTCCGGACAGGGGGATCAGCCCCAGCATTTT
TRBV19	TRBJ2-1	NA	NA	CASSPDSSVQFF	TGTGCCAGTAGTCCCGATTCTAGTGTGCAGTTCTTC
TRBV11-1	TRBJ2-7	NA	TRBD2	CASSQKKRGIYEQYF	TGTGCCAGCAGCCAGAAAAAGCGGGGGATCTACGAGCAGTACTTC
TRBV7-9	TRBJ1-1	NA	NA	CASSPSGLTEAFF	TGTGCCAGCAGCCCTAGTGGTCTAACTGAAGCTTTCTTT
TRBV10-3	TRBJ2-1	NA	TRBD2	CAIRPAGGNEQFF	TGTGCCATCAGACCAGCGGGGGGCAATGAGCAGTTCTTC
TRBV6-5	TRBJ2-2	NA	NA	CASSYLNREGAGELFF	TGTGCCAGCAGTTACTTGAACAGGGAGGGGGCCGGGGAGCTGTTTTTT
TRBV7-7	TRBJ2-5	NA	TRBD1	CASSLGGLATGRQETQYF	TGTGCTAGCAGCTTAGGGGGTCTGGCGACAGGGCGCCAAGAGACCCAGTACTTC